This note documents a single TCR beta chain sequence. Its antigen is unknown. Base qualities are not recorded, but no much larger clone differs from it by a single base. The data originate from a study of a mutant IDH1 vaccine in newly diagnosed glioma (dated by TCRdb to the early 2020s). At the level of the whole study: Vaccination was initiated 4-6 weeks after radiotherapy alone, or concurrently with temozolomide cycles in the chemotherapy-containing groups. Of the approximately 35 treated patients, approximately 60% were male and around 40% were female, and the mean age was approximately 40 years. Before enrollment, most patients had been given radiochemotherapy with temozolomide as standard therapy, while the rest had received either radiotherapy alone or temozolomide alone. The week-35 safety follow-up took place at visit V12, and the week-47 end of study took place at visit V13. Peripheral blood was collected at six visits: V03 (baseline), V05, V07, V10, V12 and V13. For exploratory analyses, longitudinal TCRB deep sequencing was carried out in roughly 23 treated patients wherever samples were available. The study at large found these results: Availability determined which PBMC samples were chosen for TCRB deep sequencing. Pseudoprogression seemed to be unrelated to changes in the top peripheral T cell clonotypes found by TCRB sequencing. Across multiple MHC alleles, vaccine-induced immune responses were seen in around 93% of patients. According to the authors, sample limitations meant that analyses of patient blood samples could not be reproduced.

Preparation of the library involved the immunoSEQ multiplex PCR assay. Following the manufacturer's protocol, the hsTCRB Kit was used to amplify rearranged TCR beta chain sequences. Sequencing of TCRB libraries was carried out on an Illumina MiSeq. As for the original processing: Demultiplexing, trimming and gene mapping were performed with the kit vendor's proprietary platform. Not all clones reach the TCRdb copy of this immuneACCESS table, which keeps in-frame sequences only. Checked studies attribute under half of the gap to unresolved V genes and leave the rest unexplained. The V and J calls and clone size come from that table; D and trimming were worked out from the DNA. This sample gives 42,000 or so clones in total; about 80% of them show up just once. Clones ranked in the top ten supply under 6% of the sample. The time point label corresponds to: week 35, safety follow-up. Every vaccine dose consisted of 300 ug of a 20-mer mutant IDH1 peptide in Montanide, administered subcutaneously together with topical imiquimod. Patients received eight vaccinations in weeks 1, 3, 5, 7, 11, 15, 19 and 23, corresponding to visits V03 through V10. All donors had newly diagnosed IDH1-mutant astrocytomas of WHO grade 3 or 4 that showed loss of nuclear ATRX. The samples were drawn from NOA16, a multicentre, single-arm, open-label phase I trial in Germany that tested a mutant IDH1 peptide vaccine in humans for the first time. Genomic DNA for TCRB sequencing was extracted from EDTA blood using the DNeasy Blood and Tissue Kit.

V sheds 3 bases and J sheds 11 bases, leaving 22 bases between their ends. CDR1 and CDR2 are drawn from the germline V gene: MNHNS, SASEGT. The CDR3 contains 15 residues, cysteine and phenylalanine counted. CDR3 DNA is the only sequence kept; it has 45 bases, read in frame from the first base. The clonotype comes from a woman aged 50 to 60 with glioma. The chain links TRBV6-1 with TRBJ1-1, with the D gene not confidently named. The sample here was PBMCs, taken from a glioma patient whose treatment included an IDH1 peptide vaccine. CDR3 region: CASSEPRTGKLLAFF. The DNA sequence is given as TGTGCCAGCAGTGAGCCACGGACCGGGAAGCTGTTGGCTTTCTTT.